This T cell receptor (beta chain) was captured in a study of regulatory T cells in long-lasting Graves disease. To make TCR beta libraries, researchers used iRepertoire HTBI primers and Arm-PCR of CDR3 regions. Using its own MiXCR run on the multiplex PCR reads, TCRdb lists one record per CDR3 protein. Altogether hundreds of thousands of distinct CDR3 sequences are present, around 15% being singletons, with the ten largest covering just under 30%. The time point is: newly diagnosed GD, antithyroid drugs for less than 3 months. With RNA extracted from PBMCs as input, the TCR library was made. Germline lookup yields CDR1 SGHVS and CDR2 FNYEAQ. Trimming took off 7 bases at V and 3 bases at J, with 12 bases between the two ends. This CDR3 contains 13 residues. The table lists this clonotype with many counts. This sample also appeared in a second study, on T cells in Graves' hyperthyroidism and ophthalmopathy.

Sequencing used peripheral blood mononuclear cells (PBMCs), obtained at new diagnosis, from a patient treated with antithyroid drugs. This clonotype originated in a man aged 40-55 years with Graves disease. The rearrangement links TRBV7-6 to TRBJ1-1; D is undetermined. CDR3 coding DNA: TGTGCCAGCACCAAAGGGAGGCACACTGAAGCTTTCTTT. The encoded protein is CASTKGRHTEAFF.